The 6 T cell receptor beta chains presented below share a single source sample, sequenced in a study of CD8 T cells in Susac syndrome. The authors reverse transcribed roughly 0.45 to 1 ug RNA with random hexamers. TCRdb reanalysed the immunoSEQ multiplex PCR reads using MiXCR and keeps one entry per CDR3 protein. The sample yields about 180,000 distinct CDR3 sequences, more than 90% seen once. The source material was CD4+ T cells from PBMCs. These receptors originate from a human donor with multiple sclerosis.

The V call is TRBV27, the J call TRBJ1-6; 8 bases line up with TRBD1. The CDR3 contains 15 residues. Trimming removed 7 bases from V and 7 bases from J; junction bases left unmatched: 9. Per the germline V gene, CDR1 is MNHEY and CDR2 is SMNVEV (reference sequence). The CDR3 DNA sequence: TGTGCCAGCACCACGGGACAGGCGGGAAATTCACCCCTCCACTTT. The encoded protein is CASTTGQAGNSPLHF.

This clonotype came up once. This chain joins TRBV7-6 and TRBJ2-7; 11 bases map to TRBD2. The trim removed 4 bases at V and 2 bases at J, leaving 4 bases unmatched. Germline CDR1 and CDR2: SGHVS and FNYEAQ. The CDR3 is 15 residues long. DNA of the CDR3: TGTGCCAGCAGCTCACTAGCGGGGGTTACCTACGAGCAGTACTTC. This encodes CASSSLAGVTYEQYF.

This chain uses TRBV20-1 with TRBJ2-3; D remains unclear. There are 15 residues in the CDR3. Trimming shortened V by 0 bases and J by 4 bases, and 14 bases separated the two germline ends. CDR1 and CDR2 from the germline V gene are DFQATT and SNEGSKA (reference sequence). CDR3 loop: CSARDPTLPADTQYF. The CDR3 DNA reads as TGCAGTGCTAGAGATCCCACTTTGCCCGCAGATACGCAGTATTTT.

The J gene is TRBJ1-1, the V gene TRBV20-1; 9 positions match TRBD1. The CDR3 covers 17 residues. Germline assignment: CDR1 DFQATT and CDR2 SNEGSKA (reference sequence). The V segment lost 2 bases and the J segment 1 base; nucleotides outside the gene matches: 11. CDR3 DNA sequence: TGCAGTGCTAGATTGGGACAGGGCTTTTATGCGAACACTGAAGCTTTCTTT. Protein: CSARLGQGFYANTEAFF.

The CDR3 DNA follows: TGTGCCAGCAGCCCCGGACAGGGGAATTCGTACGAGCAGTACTTC. It is translated as CASSPGQGNSYEQYF. The chain combines TRBV3-1 with TRBJ2-7; 9 bases are shared with TRBD1. From germline, CDR1 is LGHDT and CDR2 YNNKEL (reference sequence). The CDR3 has 15 residues. The V segment lost 4 bases and the J segment 4 bases; nucleotides outside the gene matches: 8.

J is TRBJ2-7 and V is TRBV6-5, with D possibly matching TRBD1 (7 bases). The CDR3 loop spans 13 amino acids. Per germline, CDR1 MNHEY and CDR2 SVGAGI. Trimming stripped 6 bases from V and 13 bases from J, with 22 bases between. The CDR3, as DNA: TGTGCCAGCAGGACACTCCAGGGGGGACCTGCTTACTTC. Protein product: CASRTLQGGPAYF.